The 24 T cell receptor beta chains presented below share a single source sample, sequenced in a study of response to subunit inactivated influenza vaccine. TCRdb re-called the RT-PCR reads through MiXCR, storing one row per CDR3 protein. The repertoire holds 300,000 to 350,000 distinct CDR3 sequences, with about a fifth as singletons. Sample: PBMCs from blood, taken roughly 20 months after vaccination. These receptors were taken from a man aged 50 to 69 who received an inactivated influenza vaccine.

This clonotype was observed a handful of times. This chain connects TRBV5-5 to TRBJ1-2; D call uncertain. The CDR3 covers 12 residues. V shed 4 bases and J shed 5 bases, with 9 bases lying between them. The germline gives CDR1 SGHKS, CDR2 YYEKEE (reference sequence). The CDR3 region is CASSTAGYGYTF. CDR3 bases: TGTGCCAGCAGCACGGCGGGTTATGGCTACACCTTC.

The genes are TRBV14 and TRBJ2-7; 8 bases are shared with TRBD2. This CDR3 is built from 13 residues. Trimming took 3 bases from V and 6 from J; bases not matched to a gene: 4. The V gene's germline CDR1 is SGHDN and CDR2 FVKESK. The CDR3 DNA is TGTGCCAGCAGCCACGGGACTAGTTCCGAGCAGTACTTC. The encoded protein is CASSHGTSSEQYF.

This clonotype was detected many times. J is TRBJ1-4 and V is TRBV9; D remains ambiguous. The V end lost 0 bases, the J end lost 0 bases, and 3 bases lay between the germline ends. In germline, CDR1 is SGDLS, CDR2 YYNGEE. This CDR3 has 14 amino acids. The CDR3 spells CASSVAATNEKLFF. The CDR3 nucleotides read TGTGCCAGCAGCGTAGCAGCAACTAATGAAAAACTGTTTTTT. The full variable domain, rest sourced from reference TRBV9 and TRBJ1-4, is DSGVTQTPKHLITATGQRVTLRCSPRSGDLSVYWYQQSLDQGLQFLIQYYNGEERAKGNILERFSAQQFPDLHSELNLSSLELGDSALYFCASSVAATNEKLFFGSGTQLSVL.

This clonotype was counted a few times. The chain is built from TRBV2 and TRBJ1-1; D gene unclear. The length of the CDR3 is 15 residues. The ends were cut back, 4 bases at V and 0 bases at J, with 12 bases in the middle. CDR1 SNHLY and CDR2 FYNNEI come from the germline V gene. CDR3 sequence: CASSGGNHLNTEAFF. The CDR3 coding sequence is TGTGCCAGCAGTGGAGGCAATCACTTGAACACTGAAGCTTTCTTT.

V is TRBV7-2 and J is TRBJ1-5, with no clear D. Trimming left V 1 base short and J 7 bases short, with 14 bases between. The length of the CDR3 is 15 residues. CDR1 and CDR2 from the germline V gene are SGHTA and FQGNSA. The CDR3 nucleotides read TGTGCCAGCAGCTTAGTATTGGCAAGGCAGCAGCCCCAGCATTTT. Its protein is CASSLVLARQQPQHF.

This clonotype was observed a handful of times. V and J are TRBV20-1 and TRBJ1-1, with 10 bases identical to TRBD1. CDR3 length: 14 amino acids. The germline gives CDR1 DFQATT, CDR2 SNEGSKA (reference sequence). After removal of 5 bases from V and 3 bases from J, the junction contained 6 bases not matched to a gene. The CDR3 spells CSALDRGVYTEAFF. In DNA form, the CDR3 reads TGCAGTGCTCTGGACAGGGGGGTTTACACTGAAGCTTTCTTT.

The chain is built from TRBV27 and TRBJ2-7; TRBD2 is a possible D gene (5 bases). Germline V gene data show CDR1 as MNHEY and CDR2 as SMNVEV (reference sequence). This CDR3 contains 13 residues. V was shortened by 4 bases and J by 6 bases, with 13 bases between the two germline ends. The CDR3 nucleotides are TGTGCCAGCAGTTACGGAAAGCGGTCCGAGCAGTACTTC. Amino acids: CASSYGKRSEQYF.

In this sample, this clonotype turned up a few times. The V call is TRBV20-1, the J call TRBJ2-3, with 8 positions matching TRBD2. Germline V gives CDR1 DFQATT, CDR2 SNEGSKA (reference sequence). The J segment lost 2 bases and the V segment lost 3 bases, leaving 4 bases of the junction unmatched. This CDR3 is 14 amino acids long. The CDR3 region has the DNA TGCAGTGCTAGGGTAGCGGGGAACACAGATACGCAGTATTTT. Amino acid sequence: CSARVAGNTDTQYF.

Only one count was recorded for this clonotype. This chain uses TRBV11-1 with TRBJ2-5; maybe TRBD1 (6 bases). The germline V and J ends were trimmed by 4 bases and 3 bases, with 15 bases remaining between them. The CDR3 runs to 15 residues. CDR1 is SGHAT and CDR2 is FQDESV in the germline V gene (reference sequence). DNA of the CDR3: TGTGCCAGCAGCTGGCGGACGGGACACGAAGAGACCCAGTACTTC. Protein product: CASSWRTGHEETQYF.

Here the CDR3 DNA reads TGTGCCAGCAGCCGAGTCGGGACCGATAATTCACCCCTCCACTTT. Its protein product is CASSRVGTDNSPLHF. The chain is built from TRBV9 and TRBJ1-6; TRBD1 might be the D (5 bases). CDR1 and CDR2 (germline): SGDLS, YYNGEE. This CDR3 has 15 amino acids. V was shortened by 4 bases and J by 5 bases, with 13 bases between the two germline ends.

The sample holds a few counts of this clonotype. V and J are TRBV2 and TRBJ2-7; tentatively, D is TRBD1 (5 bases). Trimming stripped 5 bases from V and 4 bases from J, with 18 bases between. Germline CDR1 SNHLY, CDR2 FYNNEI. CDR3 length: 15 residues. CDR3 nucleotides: TGTGCCAGCAGTCAGGACACGAGCCATCTATACGAGCAGTACTTC. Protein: CASSQDTSHLYEQYF.

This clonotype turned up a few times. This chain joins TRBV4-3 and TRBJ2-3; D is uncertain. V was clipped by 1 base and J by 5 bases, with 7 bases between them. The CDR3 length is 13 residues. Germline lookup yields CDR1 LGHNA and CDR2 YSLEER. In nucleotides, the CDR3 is TGCGCCAGCAGCCAAGGACCGAAAGATACGCAGTATTTT. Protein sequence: CASSQGPKDTQYF.

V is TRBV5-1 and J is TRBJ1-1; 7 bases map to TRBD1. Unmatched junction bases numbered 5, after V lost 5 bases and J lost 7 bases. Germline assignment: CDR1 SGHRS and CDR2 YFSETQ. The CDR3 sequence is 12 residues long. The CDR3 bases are TGCGCCAGCAGATCCCGGGACAGTGAAGCTTTCTTT. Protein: CASRSRDSEAFF.

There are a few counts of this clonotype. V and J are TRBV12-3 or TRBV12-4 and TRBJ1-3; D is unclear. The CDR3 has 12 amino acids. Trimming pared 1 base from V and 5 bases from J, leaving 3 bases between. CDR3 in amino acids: CASSLVRNTIYF. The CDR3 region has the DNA TGTGCCAGCAGTTTAGTGCGAAACACCATATATTTT.

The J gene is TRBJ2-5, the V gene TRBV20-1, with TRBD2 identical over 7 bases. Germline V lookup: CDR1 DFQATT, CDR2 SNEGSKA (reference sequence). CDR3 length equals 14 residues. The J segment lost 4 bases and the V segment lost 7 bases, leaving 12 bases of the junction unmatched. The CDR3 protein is CSDRPTGGGETQYF. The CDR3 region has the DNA TGCAGTGACCGCCCGACCGGCGGGGGAGAGACCCAGTACTTC.

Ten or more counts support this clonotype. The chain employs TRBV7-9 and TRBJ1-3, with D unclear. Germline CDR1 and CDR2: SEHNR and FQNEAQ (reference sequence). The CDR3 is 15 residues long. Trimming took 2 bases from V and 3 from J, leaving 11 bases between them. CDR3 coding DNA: TGTGCCAGCAGCTTAACGGCAGAAGGTGGAAACACCATATATTTT. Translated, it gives CASSLTAEGGNTIYF. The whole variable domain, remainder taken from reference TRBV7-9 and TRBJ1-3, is DTGVSQNPRHKITKRGQNVTFRCDPISEHNRLYWYRQTLGQGPEFLTYFQNEAQLEKSRLLSDRFSAERPKGSFSTLEIQRTEQGDSAMYLCASSLTAEGGNTIYFGEGSWLTVV.

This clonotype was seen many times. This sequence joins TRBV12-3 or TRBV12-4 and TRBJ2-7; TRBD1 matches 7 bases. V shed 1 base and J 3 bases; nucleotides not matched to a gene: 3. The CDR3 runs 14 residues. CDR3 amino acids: CASSLGGDSYEQYF. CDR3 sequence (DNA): TGTGCCAGCAGTTTAGGAGGGGACAGCTACGAGCAGTACTTC.

The DNA of the CDR3 is TGTGCCAGCAGGAAGGGGTGGGGGCAATCAGAGACCCAGTACTTC. This codes for CASRKGWGQSETQYF. V and J are TRBV28 and TRBJ2-5; weak D call: TRBD1 (6 bases). Germline V gene lookup returns CDR1 MDHEN and CDR2 SYDVKM. V lost 6 bases and J 4 bases, leaving 18 bases between the germline ends. The CDR3 has 15 amino acids.

CDR3 amino acids: CASSLDSRAPNYGYTF. CDR3 in DNA: TGTGCCAGTAGTCTGGACAGCCGAGCGCCTAACTATGGCTACACCTTC. The V call is TRBV19, the J call TRBJ1-2; D is possibly TRBD1 (6 bases). The CDR3 is 16 residues long. CDR1 and CDR2 (germline): LNHDA, SQIVND (reference sequence). V shed 5 bases and J shed 0 bases, with 16 bases lying between them.

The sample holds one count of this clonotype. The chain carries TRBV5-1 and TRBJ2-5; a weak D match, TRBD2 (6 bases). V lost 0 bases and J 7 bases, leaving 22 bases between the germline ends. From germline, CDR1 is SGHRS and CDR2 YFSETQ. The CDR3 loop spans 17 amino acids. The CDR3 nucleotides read TGCGCCAGCAGCTTGGAGGGGCTAGCGCGGGTTATCGGGACCCAGTACTTC. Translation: CASSLEGLARVIGTQYF.

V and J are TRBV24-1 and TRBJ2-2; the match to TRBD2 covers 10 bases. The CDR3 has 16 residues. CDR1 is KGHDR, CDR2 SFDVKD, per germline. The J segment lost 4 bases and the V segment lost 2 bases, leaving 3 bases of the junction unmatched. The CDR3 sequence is CATSDSAGGATGELFF. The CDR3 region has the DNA TGTGCCACCAGTGATTCAGCGGGAGGGGCCACCGGGGAGCTGTTTTTT.

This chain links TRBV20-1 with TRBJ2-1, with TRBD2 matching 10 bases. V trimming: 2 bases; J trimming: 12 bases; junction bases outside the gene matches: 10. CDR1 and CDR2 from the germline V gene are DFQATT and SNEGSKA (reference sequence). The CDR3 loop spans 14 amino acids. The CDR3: CSARLASGGLGQFF. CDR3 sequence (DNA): TGCAGTGCTAGACTGGCTAGCGGGGGCCTGGGGCAGTTCTTC.

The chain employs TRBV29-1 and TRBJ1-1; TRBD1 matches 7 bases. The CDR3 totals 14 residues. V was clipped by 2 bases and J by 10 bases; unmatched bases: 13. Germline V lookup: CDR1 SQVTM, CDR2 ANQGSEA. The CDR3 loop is CSVESSDREAGAFF. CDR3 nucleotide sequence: TGCAGCGTTGAAAGTTCTGACAGGGAAGCTGGAGCTTTCTTT.

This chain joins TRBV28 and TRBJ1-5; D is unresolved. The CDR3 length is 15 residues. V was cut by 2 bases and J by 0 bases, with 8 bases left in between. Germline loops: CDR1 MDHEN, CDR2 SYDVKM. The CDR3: CASSLHGYSNQPQHF. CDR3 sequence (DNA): TGTGCCAGCAGTTTACACGGTTATAGCAATCAGCCCCAGCATTTT. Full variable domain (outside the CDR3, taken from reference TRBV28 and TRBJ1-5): DVKVTQSSRYLVKRTGEKVFLECVQDMDHENMFWYRQDPGLGLRLIYFSYDVKMKEKGDIPEGYSVSREKKERFSLILESASTNQTSMYLCASSLHGYSNQPQHFGDGTRLSIL.